The clone carrying this T cell receptor (beta chain) was counted a single time. Its antigen is undetermined. 13 Jbeta primers and 60 Vbeta primers were used for the PCR. Per the original methods: Unique TCR beta chains numbered 60 million to 100 million in a later analysis, with around 12 million shared. Clones were read by immunoSEQ multiplex PCR, and TCRdb kept only the in-frame ones, dropping some. V and J calls and clone size follow that table, whereas D and trimming were derived from the DNA. The sample consists of roughly 130,000 clones, approximately 65% of them appearing once. The record originates from a study of cytomegalovirus exposure and HLA in healthy donors. Broader study findings: Analysis was performed later, and it showed HLA-associated TCR beta chains to be more clonally expanded than equally common others. The study flagged approximately 180 TCR beta chains as cytomegalovirus-associated. Indistinguishable V segments such as TRBV6-2 and TRBV6-3 were excluded.

CDR3 size: 12 residues. V was pared by 2 bases and J by 11 bases, with 15 bases between. Germline CDR1 reads GTSNPN; CDR2 reads SVGIG (reference sequence). The V gene is TRBV30, the J gene TRBJ1-1; possibly TRBD1 for D (6 bases). The source material was PBMCs. The sequence was obtained from a man younger than 35 in good health and CMV-seronegative. The DNA of the CDR3 is TGTGCCTGGAGTCGGGACAACCAAATGGCTTTCTTT. Protein sequence: CAWSRDNQMAFF.